This T cell receptor beta chain was sequenced in a study of CD8 T cells in ankylosing spondylitis. This clonotype was observed a few times. Its antigen is unknown. Study findings and constraints: Ankylosing spondylitis blood appeared to be characterized by a TCR beta motif of eight highly homologous variants. The disease-linked clones had a CD8+ phenotype and low blood frequencies.

TCRdb called the 5' RACE reads again in MiXCR, with one record for every CDR3 protein. The data show roughly 200,000 distinct CDR3 sequences, with about 26% seen just once and less than 8.5% held by the top ten. The V end lost 2 bases, the J end lost 6 bases, and 19 bases lay between the germline ends. The CDR3 has 15 amino acids. Germline CDR1 reads DFQATT; CDR2 reads SNEGSKA (reference sequence). The sample comprised blood, either unsorted or a sorted T cell fraction (not recorded which). The origin of this receptor is a male donor with ankylosing spondylitis or in good health (not recorded which). V gene TRBV20-1 combines with J gene TRBJ1-1, with D maybe TRBD1 (5 bases). CDR3 bases: TGCAGTGCTAGAAAAGGGGCCGGAGGTTCGGCTGAAGCTTTCTTT. Translating gives CSARKGAGGSAEAFF.